The 29 T cell receptor beta chains reported below all come from one sample, sequenced in a study of blood T cell repertoires in COVID-19. Assay: immunoSEQ multiplex PCR; the TCRdb copy retains only in-frame clones and omits some. The sample includes around 400,000 clones, roughly 89% of them seen just once. Material: PBMCs or T cells enriched from blood (not recorded which). These TCRs come from a woman aged 30 to 39 who had recovered from COVID-19.

The chain has TRBV3-1 (or the pseudogene TRBV3-2) and TRBJ2-5; D is possibly TRBD2 (5 bases). Trimming removed 6 bases at V and 5 bases at J, with 19 bases between. Per germline, CDR1 LGHDT and CDR2 YNNKEL (reference sequence). The CDR3 loop spans 15 amino acids. CDR3 in amino acids: CASSDSASRVETQYF. DNA of the CDR3: TGTGCCAGCAGTGACTCCGCTAGCCGGGTTGAGACCCAGTACTTC.

The V and J genes are TRBV27 and TRBJ2-7, with TRBD1 matching over 8 bases. The germline V gene has CDR1 MNHEY and CDR2 SMNVEV (reference sequence). CDR3 length: 16 residues. The ends lost 7 bases at V and 0 bases at J; junction bases unmatched: 11. The CDR3 bases are TGTGCCAGCAACCCAGGACAGGGTCACCTCTCCTACGAGCAGTACTTC. It is translated as CASNPGQGHLSYEQYF.

CDR3 region: CASSLAGSWGYTF. The CDR3 nucleotides are TGTGCCAGCAGTTTGGCCGGGTCGTGGGGCTACACCTTC. The genes are TRBV27 and TRBJ1-2; D not certain. CDR1 MNHEY and CDR2 SMNVEV come from the germline V gene (reference sequence). Trimming stripped 3 bases from V and 8 bases from J, with 13 bases between. The CDR3 is 13 amino acids.

This chain joins TRBV2 and TRBJ1-1; 8 bases align to TRBD1. Trimming took 1 base from V and 4 from J; bases not matched to a gene: 5. CDR3 length: 15 amino acids. The germline V gene has CDR1 SNHLY and CDR2 FYNNEI. The CDR3 coding sequence is TGTGCCAGCAGTGAAGACAGGGGGGGGTTCACTGAAGCTTTCTTT. Residues: CASSEDRGGFTEAFF.

The V call is TRBV6-1, the J call TRBJ2-1; possibly TRBD2 for D (6 bases). Germline CDR1 and CDR2: MNHNS and SASEGT. This CDR3 contains 17 residues. Trimming took off 3 bases at V and 7 bases at J, with 22 bases between the two ends. CDR3 nucleotides: TGTGCCAGCAGTGAGACTAGTTCGGGTATGTCACGGAATGAGCAGTTCTTC. This gives the protein CASSETSSGMSRNEQFF.

The chain recombines TRBV19 with TRBJ1-2; TRBD1 aligns across 7 bases. The CDR3 consists of 13 residues. V dropped 1 base and J dropped 8; count of bases not matched to a gene: 4. Looked up from germline, CDR1 is LNHDA and CDR2 is SQIVND (reference sequence). The chain's CDR3 is CASSIVGGRGYTF. The CDR3 DNA sequence: TGTGCCAGTAGTATAGTAGGGGGCCGGGGCTACACCTTC.

The V and J genes are TRBV6-4 and TRBJ2-1, with D maybe TRBD1 (6 bases). Germline lookup yields CDR1 MRHNA and CDR2 SNTAGT. There are 15 residues in the CDR3. V lost 4 bases to trimming and J lost 5 bases, with 15 bases between them. CDR3 coding DNA: TGTGCCAGCAGTGTTTCTGGCAGGGGAGACAATGAGCAGTTCTTC. Its translation: CASSVSGRGDNEQFF.

The rearrangement links TRBV5-4 to TRBJ1-1, with D perhaps matching TRBD1 (5 bases). Germline assignment: CDR1 SGHNT and CDR2 YYREEE (reference sequence). This CDR3 has 15 residues. V was trimmed by 2 bases and J by 0 bases, leaving 11 bases between them. As DNA, the CDR3 is TGTGCCAGCAGCTTCAAGACAGCCATGAACACTGAAGCTTTCTTT. The encoded protein is CASSFKTAMNTEAFF.

The genes are TRBV7-9 and TRBJ1-1; D unclear. This CDR3 has 12 residues. Germline CDR1 SEHNR, CDR2 FQNEAQ (reference sequence). The germline V and J ends were trimmed by 5 bases and 8 bases, with 12 bases remaining between them. In nucleotides, the CDR3 is TGTGCCAGCAGCATCAACCTATTGGAAGCTTTCTTT. This sequence encodes CASSINLLEAFF.

V usage is TRBV6-5 and J usage is TRBJ2-2; 8 bases agree with TRBD2. Germline V gene sequence: CDR1 MNHEY, CDR2 SVGAGI. The CDR3 sequence is 15 residues long. Trimming at V came to 4 bases and at J to 4 bases, leaving 5 bases not matched to a gene. CDR3 DNA: TGTGCCAGCAGTTTGGGACTAGTGGGCACCGGGGAGCTGTTTTTT. This sequence encodes CASSLGLVGTGELFF.

This chain uses TRBV25-1 with TRBJ1-6; 9 bases align to TRBD1. The CDR3 totals 15 residues. V lost 4 bases to trimming and J lost 3 bases; unmatched junction nucleotides: 1. Germline CDR1 and CDR2: MGHDK and SYGVNS. The CDR3 sequence is CASSVGQGYNSPLHF. DNA for the CDR3: TGTGCCAGCAGTGTGGGACAGGGCTATAATTCACCCCTCCACTTT.

The chain joins TRBV14 to TRBJ2-2; the match to TRBD2 covers 8 bases. V was pared by 4 bases and J by 5 bases, with 6 bases of the junction left unmatched. From germline, CDR1 is SGHDN and CDR2 FVKESK. The CDR3 totals 15 residues. The CDR3 DNA follows: TGTGCCAGCAGCCTAGCGGGGACACTTACCGGGGAGCTGTTTTTT. Its protein is CASSLAGTLTGELFF.

The rearrangement joins TRBV11-2 to TRBJ1-2; D is perhaps TRBD1 (5 bases). The CDR3 runs to 18 residues. Germline V gene lookup returns CDR1 SGHAT and CDR2 FQNNGV. Deletions cut 4 bases from V and 8 bases from J, with 29 bases between. CDR3 bases: TGTGCCAGCAGCTCCAATCCTATTCGAAGACAGCTCATCACAGGCTACACCTTC. Protein: CASSSNPIRRQLITGYTF.

The chain joins TRBV4-3 to TRBJ2-1; 8 positions match TRBD1. CDR1 and CDR2 from the germline V gene are LGHNA and YSLEER. The CDR3 is made up of 15 amino acids. V was clipped by 3 bases and J by 4 bases; unmatched bases: 5. The chain's CDR3 is CASSQGTGDYNEQFF. DNA of the CDR3: TGCGCCAGCAGCCAGGGGACAGGCGATTACAATGAGCAGTTCTTC.

This clone is a singleton in its sample. V and J are TRBV5-1 and TRBJ1-5; unclear D gene. CDR1 and CDR2 from the germline V gene are SGHRS and YFSETQ. V was shortened by 0 bases and J by 6 bases, with 13 bases between the two germline ends. This CDR3 comprises 15 residues. This chain's CDR3 is CASSLDSGDGQPQHF. The CDR3 DNA follows: TGCGCCAGCAGCTTGGACAGTGGCGACGGTCAGCCCCAGCATTTT. The full variable domain, with the rest looked up from reference TRBV5-1 and TRBJ1-5, is KAGVTQTPRYLIKTRGQQVTLSCSPISGHRSVSWYQQTPGQGLQFLFEYFSETQRNKGNFPGRFSGRQFSNSRSEMNVSTLELGDSALYLCASSLDSGDGQPQHFGDGTRLSIL.

The rearrangement joins TRBV30 to TRBJ1-3, with TRBD1 matching 9 bases. Germline CDR1 reads GTSNPN; CDR2 reads SVGIG (reference sequence). This CDR3 has 19 residues. V shed 3 bases, J shed 3 bases, and the junction held 18 bases outside the gene matches. This CDR3 reads CAWREGTGTGNGFGNTIYF. The CDR3 bases are TGTGCCTGGAGGGAAGGAACCGGGACAGGGAACGGCTTTGGAAACACCATATATTTT.

The V call is TRBV5-1, the J call TRBJ2-3; TRBD2 agrees at 11 bases. The CDR3 contains 18 residues. Germline lookup yields CDR1 SGHRS and CDR2 YFSETQ. Trimming took 5 bases from V and 2 from J; bases not matched to a gene: 13. This chain's CDR3 is CASSRRLAGTTNTDTQYF. In nucleotides, the CDR3 is TGCGCCAGCAGTAGGCGACTAGCGGGAACGACGAACACAGATACGCAGTATTTT.

In this sample, this clone turned up once. This chain joins TRBV27 and TRBJ1-1; tentative D call: TRBD1 (6 bases). The CDR3 runs 15 residues. The V gene lost 6 bases and the J gene lost 0 bases, with 14 bases spanning the gap. Germline values: CDR1 MNHEY, CDR2 SMNVEV (reference sequence). DNA for the CDR3: TGTGCCAGCAGACAGGGTGTGAGCATGAACACTGAAGCTTTCTTT. Residues: CASRQGVSMNTEAFF.

The V call is TRBV2, the J call TRBJ1-5, with TRBD1 as a possible D gene (5 bases). The CDR3 sequence is 15 residues long. V dropped 6 bases and J dropped 3 bases, with 15 bases sitting between them. Germline V gives CDR1 SNHLY, CDR2 FYNNEI. CDR3 in DNA: TGTGCCAGCAGACACAGGCGGTTTGACAATCAGCCCCAGCATTTT. This gives the protein CASRHRRFDNQPQHF.

This rearrangement joins TRBV9 to TRBJ2-2; D perhaps matches TRBD1 (5 bases). Per germline, CDR1 SGDLS and CDR2 YYNGEE. The CDR3 is 17 residues long. V dropped 1 base and J dropped 5 bases, with 18 bases sitting between them. The CDR3 here is CASSVSMGQEWTGELFF. The CDR3, as DNA: TGTGCCAGCAGCGTATCAATGGGGCAAGAGTGGACCGGGGAGCTGTTTTTT.

The rearrangement uses TRBV9 and TRBJ2-1, with 9 nucleotides matching TRBD2. Germline CDR1 SGDLS, CDR2 YYNGEE. The CDR3 covers 13 residues. V trimming: 2 bases; J trimming: 9 bases; junction bases outside the gene matches: 3. CDR3 residues: CASSVLAGTEQFF. The DNA for the CDR3 is TGTGCCAGCAGCGTTCTAGCGGGAACTGAGCAGTTCTTC.

The rearrangement uses TRBV5-1 and TRBJ1-5; 10 bases are a match to TRBD1. Looked up from germline, CDR1 is SGHRS and CDR2 is YFSETQ. The CDR3 has 16 amino acids. V shed 2 bases, J shed 6 bases, and the junction held 8 bases outside the gene matches. The CDR3 DNA is TGCGCCAGCAGCTTAGGGGACAGGGGTTCGACTCAGCCCCAGCATTTT. Its translation is CASSLGDRGSTQPQHF.

The CDR3 DNA follows: TGTGCCAGCAGCTTAGTAGCAGCTGTGGGTGGGGAGCTGTTTTTT. This codes for CASSLVAAVGGELFF. The genes are TRBV11-2 and TRBJ2-2, with no clear D. This CDR3 comprises 15 residues. V was clipped by 1 base and J by 8 bases, with 14 bases between them. CDR1 and CDR2 (germline): SGHAT, FQNNGV.

The chain combines TRBV2 with TRBJ2-7; D is possibly TRBD2 (6 bases). The CDR3 consists of 16 residues. V lost 7 bases, J lost 0 bases, and 19 bases lay in between. Germline CDR1 is SNHLY and CDR2 is FYNNEI. The DNA for the CDR3 is TGTGCCAGCATGCCCATTGGCGGGACCCGCTCCTACGAGCAGTACTTC. Translating gives CASMPIGGTRSYEQYF.

This chain links TRBV13 with TRBJ1-6; weak D call: TRBD1 (6 bases). Germline values: CDR1 PRHDT, CDR2 FYEKMQ (reference sequence). With 5 bases removed from V and 4 bases from J, the gap between germline ends came to 9 bases. CDR3 length: 14 residues. CDR3 nucleotides: TGTGCCAGCAGCCTGGACAGTTATAATTCACCCCTCCACTTT. Amino acids: CASSLDSYNSPLHF.

The rearrangement links TRBV7-3 to TRBJ2-1, with 9 bases aligning to TRBD1. Trimming removed 5 bases from V and 7 bases from J; junction bases left unmatched: 9. Germline assignment: CDR1 SGHTA and CDR2 FQGTGA. This CDR3 spans 15 amino acids. The CDR3 loop reads CASSRKGQGGNEQFF. The CDR3 DNA follows: TGTGCCAGCAGCCGTAAGGGACAGGGCGGGAATGAGCAGTTCTTC.

This clone was seen once. V usage is TRBV6-5 and J usage is TRBJ1-4; D is undetermined. The germline gives CDR1 MNHEY, CDR2 SVGAGI. With 2 bases removed from V and 3 bases from J, the gap between germline ends came to 10 bases. The CDR3 spans 15 residues. The CDR3 protein is CASSYPETPNEKLFF. The CDR3 region has the DNA TGTGCCAGCAGTTACCCAGAAACCCCTAATGAAAAACTGTTTTTT.

This clone appeared a few times. CDR3 region: CASSAGPKGQPQHF. The CDR3 region has the DNA TGCGCCAGCAGCGCGGGCCCTAAAGGACAGCCCCAGCATTTT. J is TRBJ1-5 and V is TRBV5-1; unclear D gene. The germline V and J ends were trimmed by 4 bases and 7 bases, with 15 bases remaining between them. This CDR3 has 14 residues. Germline V CDR1 and CDR2: SGHRS, YFSETQ.

V and J are TRBV2 and TRBJ2-1; TRBD2 matches at 9 bases. Germline CDR1 and CDR2: SNHLY and FYNNEI. V gave up 6 bases and J gave up 8 bases; unmatched junction bases: 5. The CDR3 is made up of 13 amino acids. The CDR3 DNA reads TGTGCCAGCAGAGTAGCGGGAGCGTATGAGCAGTTCTTC. It translates to CASRVAGAYEQFF. Full variable domain (rest looked up from reference TRBV2 and TRBJ2-1): EPEVTQTPSHQVTQMGQEVILRCVPISNHLYFYWYRQILGQKVEFLVSFYNNEISEKSEIFDDQFSVERPDGSNFTLKIRSTKLEDSAMYFCASRVAGAYEQFFGPGTRLTVL.